Shown below are 30 T cell receptor beta chains from a single sample sequenced in a study of Ad26.COV2.S vaccination and SARS-CoV-2 variants. The table came from immunoSEQ multiplex PCR; TCRdb's copy has only in-frame clones and leaves some out. This table holds 500,000 or so clones, 87% found once. The treatment denotes: roughly 20 received Ad26.COV2.S at low or high dose, single or two shots; roughly 5 received placebo; per-sample allocation not given. After the first vaccine or placebo injection, samples were drawn on day 63. Sequences were derived from peripheral blood, sampled in a trial of Ad26.COV2.S vaccine versus placebo. The origin of the receptors is a person aged 18-60 years who received the Ad26.COV2.S COVID-19 vaccine or a placebo.

The J gene is TRBJ1-1, the V gene TRBV11-2; D perhaps matches TRBD1 (5 bases). Germline CDR1 and CDR2: SGHAT and FQNNGV. The V end was cut by 4 bases, the J end by 4 bases, with 13 bases between. This CDR3 comprises 14 residues. The CDR3 spells CASSYSLGGTEAFF. The CDR3 DNA is TGTGCCAGCAGCTATAGCCTTGGGGGCACTGAAGCTTTCTTT.

The rearrangement joins TRBV7-8 to TRBJ1-1, with D tentatively TRBD1 (5 bases). Germline values: CDR1 SGHVS, CDR2 FQNEAQ. This CDR3 region has 14 residues. The V gene lost 2 bases and the J gene lost 5 bases, with 12 bases spanning the gap. The chain's CDR3 is CASSLIGAGTEAFF. CDR3 DNA: TGTGCCAGCAGCTTAATAGGGGCGGGTACTGAAGCTTTCTTT.

The V and J genes are TRBV18 and TRBJ1-1, with a weak D call TRBD1 (6 bases). This CDR3 spans 13 amino acids. The germline V gene encodes CDR1 KGHSH and CDR2 LQKENI. Trimming took off 7 bases at V and 11 bases at J, with 20 bases between the two ends. The CDR3 here is CASLLSRDTVAFF. DNA for the CDR3: TGTGCCAGCTTACTATCCCGGGACACTGTGGCTTTCTTT.

The rearrangement joins TRBV2 to TRBJ2-7, with D hard to call. Germline CDR1 reads SNHLY; CDR2 reads FYNNEI. The CDR3 totals 14 residues. V was clipped by 6 bases and J by 0 bases, with 12 bases between them. CDR3 bases: TGTGCCAGCAGCCAGGATAGGAGCTCCTACGAGCAGTACTTC. This encodes CASSQDRSSYEQYF.

The genes are TRBV6-5 and TRBJ1-2, with D possibly being TRBD1 (5 bases). Trimming removed 5 bases from V and 8 bases from J, with 12 bases in between. The CDR3 totals 12 residues. The germline V gene has CDR1 MNHEY and CDR2 SVGAGI. The CDR3 loop is CASSPPGGGYTF. The CDR3 DNA reads as TGTGCCAGCAGTCCGCCGGGGGGGGGCTACACCTTC.

The V gene is TRBV18, the J gene TRBJ1-6, with D unclear. Germline V gene sequence: CDR1 KGHSH, CDR2 LQKENI. Trimming stripped 3 bases from V and 10 bases from J, with 16 bases between. CDR3 length: 15 residues. The CDR3 protein is CASSPGRPRESPLHF. The DNA of the CDR3 is TGTGCCAGCTCACCCGGACGGCCGAGAGAGTCACCCCTCCACTTT.

The V and J genes are TRBV27 and TRBJ1-3, with D unresolved. V lost 10 bases and J 0 bases, leaving 10 bases between the germline ends. Germline lookup yields CDR1 MNHEY and CDR2 SMNVEV (reference sequence). The CDR3 covers 13 residues. CDR3 protein: CAMGISSGNTIYF. CDR3 bases: TGTGCCATGGGGATTAGCTCTGGAAACACCATATATTTT.

This clone was seen a few times. As DNA, the CDR3 is TGTGCCAGCACCCTCCCGGCGGGGGTTCAGCCCCAGCATTTT. This sequence encodes CASTLPAGVQPQHF. V and J are TRBV28 and TRBJ1-5; D possibly corresponds to TRBD1 (5 bases). The CDR3 spans 14 residues. Germline V gene sequence: CDR1 MDHEN, CDR2 SYDVKM. V was clipped by 7 bases and J by 6 bases, with 16 bases between them. The whole variable domain, remainder taken from reference TRBV28 and TRBJ1-5, is DVKVTQSSRYLVKRTGEKVFLECVQDMDHENMFWYRQDPGLGLRLIYFSYDVKMKEKGDIPEGYSVSREKKERFSLILESASTNQTSMYLCASTLPAGVQPQHFGDGTRLSIL.

A word on this clone: Without the conserved terminal phenylalanine or tryptophan, this CDR3 likely stems from a read error. The DNA is omitted, as the CDR3 cannot be located on it reliably, and the CDR3 follows TCRdb's listing. The chain combines TRBV6-4 with TRBJ1-1; TRBD1 is taken as the D call from the table, unchecked against the DNA. The CDR3 adds up to 10 amino acids, both ends counted. Germline V gene lookup returns CDR1 MRHNA and CDR2 SNTAGT. This chain's CDR3 is CASSDSGGQG.

The gene calls are TRBV5-4 and TRBJ2-1; D ambiguous. V gave up 4 bases and J gave up 14 bases, with 19 bases separating them. CDR3 length: 13 amino acids. From germline, CDR1 is SGHNT and CDR2 YYREEE (reference sequence). CDR3 region: CASSLILSLTKFF. The CDR3, as DNA: TGTGCCAGCAGCCTCATCCTTAGCCTAACGAAGTTCTTC. Full variable domain (rest looked up from reference TRBV5-4 and TRBJ2-1): ETGVTQSPTHLIKTRGQQVTLRCSSQSGHNTVSWYQQALGQGPQFIFQYYREEENGRGNFPPRFSGLQFPNYSSELNVNALELDDSALYLCASSLILSLTKFFGPGTRLTVL.

The CDR3 loop reads CASSEAIAGETQYF. The CDR3 bases are TGTGCCAGCAGTGAAGCAATAGCGGGAGAGACCCAGTACTTC. This chain joins TRBV6-1 and TRBJ2-5; 7 bases match TRBD2. The CDR3 spans 14 residues. Germline CDR1 MNHNS, CDR2 SASEGT. With 0 bases clipped from V and 4 bases from J, the junction kept 2 bases outside the gene matches.

The V and J genes are TRBV7-7 and TRBJ2-1; D not certain. This CDR3 is 13 amino acids long. CDR1 and CDR2 (germline): SSHAT, FNYEAQ (reference sequence). The V and J ends lost 3 bases and 7 bases respectively, with 10 bases between them. The CDR3 is CASSLRPQNEQFF. CDR3 nucleotide sequence: TGTGCCAGCAGCTTGAGACCTCAAAATGAGCAGTTCTTC.

This clone was seen only once. The chain recombines TRBV18 with TRBJ2-1; 10 bases line up with TRBD2. The junction had 5 bases not matched to a gene; V was cut back by 4 bases and J by 5 bases. The germline V gene encodes CDR1 KGHSH and CDR2 LQKENI. CDR3 size: 15 residues. CDR3 nucleotide sequence: TGTGCCAGCTCACAAGCGGGAGGGTTTAACAATGAGCAGTTCTTC. Translating gives CASSQAGGFNNEQFF.

This sequence joins TRBV7-8 and TRBJ2-7; D could derive from TRBD1 or TRBD2 (6 bases each). The CDR3 runs to 15 residues. Germline V lookup: CDR1 SGHVS, CDR2 FQNEAQ. Trimming left V 0 bases short and J 1 base short, with 10 bases between. The CDR3 protein is CASSLAGGESYEQYF. Written as DNA, the CDR3 is TGTGCCAGCAGCTTAGCGGGGGGCGAATCCTACGAGCAGTACTTC. The full variable domain, with the rest looked up from reference TRBV7-8 and TRBJ2-7, is GAGVSQSPRYKVAKRGQDVALRCDPISGHVSLFWYQQALGQGPEFLTYFQNEAQLDKSGLPSDRFFAERPEGSVSTLKIQRTQQEDSAVYLCASSLAGGESYEQYFGPGTRLTVT.

The chain employs TRBV3-1 (or the pseudogene TRBV3-2) and TRBJ1-1; maybe TRBD1 (5 bases). Germline loops: CDR1 LGHDT, CDR2 YNNKEL (reference sequence). Trimming cost V 2 bases and J 4 bases, with 14 bases left between them. The length of the CDR3 is 15 residues. CDR3: CASSQSGPGGTEAFF. The CDR3 DNA is TGTGCCAGCAGCCAATCGGGACCCGGGGGCACTGAAGCTTTCTTT.

The J gene is TRBJ2-1, the V gene TRBV5-4; TRBD2 is a possible D gene (6 bases). Trimming removed 10 bases at V and 3 bases at J, with 14 bases between. Per the germline V gene, CDR1 is SGHNT and CDR2 is YYREEE (reference sequence). The CDR3 is 13 residues long. The CDR3 is CAWGVSGYNEQFF. DNA of the CDR3: TGTGCCTGGGGGGTTAGCGGCTACAATGAGCAGTTCTTC.

The V gene is TRBV30, the J gene TRBJ1-2; D is undetermined. The CDR3 covers 13 residues. The germline CDR1 and CDR2 sequences are GTSNPN and SVGIG (reference sequence). V dropped 4 bases and J dropped 1 base, with 10 bases sitting between them. CDR3 in amino acids: CAWNQEGNYGYTF. The CDR3 nucleotides read TGTGCCTGGAACCAAGAGGGTAACTATGGCTACACCTTC.

CDR3 loop: CAWNVKGGRVNEQFF. The CDR3, as DNA: TGTGCCTGGAATGTAAAAGGGGGGAGGGTCAATGAGCAGTTCTTC. The rearrangement joins TRBV30 to TRBJ2-1; D might be TRBD2 (7 bases). The germline gives CDR1 GTSNPN, CDR2 SVGIG (reference sequence). V was cut by 4 bases and J by 6 bases, with 19 bases left in between. The CDR3 is 15 residues long.

This sequence joins TRBV24-1 and TRBJ2-1, with D possibly being TRBD2 (6 bases). This CDR3 spans 17 amino acids. Germline lookup yields CDR1 KGHDR and CDR2 SFDVKD. V was clipped by 2 bases and J by 0 bases, with 13 bases between them. In DNA form, the CDR3 reads TGTGCCACCAGTGATTACCCGGCCGGGAGCTCCTACAATGAGCAGTTCTTC. This sequence encodes CATSDYPAGSSYNEQFF.

V gene TRBV19 combines with J gene TRBJ1-5; TRBD1 aligns across 9 bases. J gave up 3 bases and V 4 bases, and 10 bases lay outside the gene matches. The CDR3 loop spans 17 amino acids. Germline CDR1 is LNHDA and CDR2 is SQIVND (reference sequence). CDR3 nucleotide sequence: TGTGCCAGTAGTACCGCTCGGGACAGGGAAGACAATCAGCCCCAGCATTTT. This gives the protein CASSTARDREDNQPQHF.

This clone occurred once. The genes are TRBV30 and TRBJ2-1, with 9 bases lining up with TRBD2. V lost 7 bases and J lost 4; bases outside the gene matches: 11. This CDR3 contains 15 residues. Germline lookup yields CDR1 GTSNPN and CDR2 SVGIG (reference sequence). CDR3: CASHSGSAQYNEQFF. The CDR3 nucleotides read TGTGCCTCTCATAGCGGGAGCGCGCAGTACAATGAGCAGTTCTTC. Full variable domain (rest looked up from reference TRBV30 and TRBJ2-1): SQTIHQWPATLVQPVGSPLSLECTVEGTSNPNLYWYRQAAGRGLQLLFYSVGIGQISSEVPQNLSASRPQDRQFILSSKKLLLSDSGFYLCASHSGSAQYNEQFFGPGTRLTVL.

This clone was seen once. The V gene is TRBV6-2 or TRBV6-3, the J gene TRBJ2-7; maybe TRBD2 (6 bases). Trimming left V 5 bases short and J 11 bases short, with 16 bases between. Per the germline V gene, CDR1 is MNHEY and CDR2 is SVGEGT. The CDR3 sequence is 12 residues long. The CDR3 loop is CASSRTAWGEYF. The CDR3 coding sequence is TGTGCCAGCAGTAGAACAGCCTGGGGGGAGTACTTC.

Remarks on this clone: One end of the junction is discordant with germline, which a read error may explain. The V call is TRBV7-2, the J call TRBJ1-2; D not certain. The CDR3 has 12 residues. Per germline, CDR1 SGHTA and CDR2 FQGNSA. The CDR3 DNA reads as TGTGCCAGCAGCTCCCTTTTCATTCCCATCCACTTC. Protein sequence: CASSSLFIPIHF.

In its sample, this clone was seen a few times. The rearrangement links TRBV7-9 to TRBJ1-5; D gene unclear. Germline lookup yields CDR1 SEHNR and CDR2 FQNEAQ (reference sequence). This CDR3 contains 16 residues. V dropped 2 bases and J dropped 1 base, with 12 bases sitting between them. CDR3 sequence reads: CASSLWAGISNQPQHF. In DNA, the CDR3 is TGTGCCAGCAGCTTATGGGCAGGAATAAGCAATCAGCCCCAGCATTTT.

This chain uses TRBV27 with TRBJ2-2; D ambiguous. The V gene lost 3 bases and the J gene lost 6 bases, with 11 bases spanning the gap. CDR1 and CDR2 from the germline V gene are MNHEY and SMNVEV (reference sequence). This CDR3 is 14 amino acids long. As DNA, the CDR3 is TGTGCCAGCAGTTTCGAGGAGTTCCCCGGGGAGCTGTTTTTT. Translation gives CASSFEEFPGELFF.

In regard to this clone: The sample holds other DNA sequences that translate to the same CDR3. The chain has TRBV19 and TRBJ1-4; D ambiguous. The CDR3 is 14 residues long. Germline loops: CDR1 LNHDA, CDR2 SQIVND (reference sequence). V gave up 6 bases and J gave up 2 bases, with 10 bases separating them. CDR3 residues: CASRPGATNEKLFF. CDR3 nucleotides: TGTGCCAGTAGACCGGGAGCCACTAATGAAAAACTGTTTTTT.

The rearrangement joins TRBV6-5 to TRBJ1-5; 8 bases match TRBD1. Trimming at V came to 2 bases and at J to 4 bases, leaving 1 base not matched to a gene. CDR1 MNHEY and CDR2 SVGAGI come from the germline V gene. The CDR3 has 14 residues. CDR3 region: CASSYRQGNQPQHF. The CDR3 DNA reads TGTGCCAGCAGTTACCGACAGGGGAATCAGCCCCAGCATTTT.

The chain links TRBV24-1 to TRBJ2-1, with a weak D call TRBD2 (5 bases). The CDR3 length is 13 residues. Trimming removed 4 bases from V and 10 bases from J, with 13 bases in between. CDR1 is KGHDR, CDR2 SFDVKD, per germline. CDR3 residues: CATSDPGREEQFF. CDR3 DNA sequence: TGTGCCACCAGTGACCCTGGACGGGAAGAGCAGTTCTTC.

The chain recombines TRBV4-3 with TRBJ1-3; the D is unclear. The CDR3 has 15 amino acids. The V gene lost 0 bases and the J gene lost 4 bases, with 10 bases spanning the gap. Per germline, CDR1 LGHNA and CDR2 YSLEER. The CDR3 sequence: CASSQDTQRGNTIYF. CDR3 nucleotide sequence: TGCGCCAGCAGCCAAGATACCCAGAGGGGAAACACCATATATTTT.

The chain joins TRBV30 to TRBJ2-2, with D hard to call. The ends were cut back, 3 bases at V and 5 bases at J, with 7 bases in the middle. CDR3 size: 12 residues. The germline CDR1 and CDR2 sequences are GTSNPN and SVGIG (reference sequence). This chain's CDR3 is CAWSGITGELFF. The CDR3 bases are TGTGCCTGGAGCGGTATAACCGGGGAGCTGTTTTTT.